The clone carrying this TCR beta chain was counted a few times. Its specificity is not known. The data are from a study of metastatic and nonmetastatic thyroid tumors. Study information: The study looked at repertoires side by side in blood and in tumor or nodule tissue from malignant and benign thyroid patients.

Every patient underwent thyroid surgery untreated. Study-level results: Benign nodules reportedly had significantly lower TCR beta diversity than malignant thyroid tumors in blood and tumor.

Per the original data handling: Building a distant-metastasis classifier for papillary thyroid cancer drew on CDR3 differences across clinicopathological groups. TCRdb re-called the PCR reads through MiXCR. TCRdb's processing, not the authors' own work, is the source of the V and J calls. The sample shows 15,000 to 19,000 clones, about 4% of them seen only once. The V gene lost 0 bases and the J gene lost 6 bases, with 11 bases spanning the gap. The CDR3 has 14 amino acids. Germline V gives CDR1 WSHSY, CDR2 SAAADI. Sequencing was done on a sample of tumor tissue. This TCR derives from a female donor with papillary thyroid cancer or a benign thyroid nodule (not recorded which). Some clones in this sample may be carry-over from other donors' samples. This chain connects TRBV10-2 to TRBJ1-2; D ambiguous. The CDR3 DNA reads TGCGCCAGCAGTGAGTCTGCGGGAGGGAATGGCTACACCTTC. Its protein product is CASSESAGGNGYTF.